These 11 T cell receptor beta chains originate from one sample sequenced in a study of blood T cell repertoires in COVID-19. Assay used: immunoSEQ multiplex PCR; TCRdb lists only in-frame clones, some missing. The table records about 250,000 clones, 85% to 90% of them present only once. Material: peripheral blood. The receptors stem from a woman aged 40 to 50 who had recovered from COVID-19.

The chain employs TRBV28 and TRBJ2-1; 7 positions agree with TRBD2. V was clipped by 8 bases and J by 6 bases; unmatched bases: 19. CDR3 length: 17 residues. Germline loops: CDR1 MDHEN, CDR2 SYDVKM. The CDR3 is CASGKIGERGTRNEQFF. For the CDR3, the DNA is TGTGCCAGCGGAAAGATAGGGGAGCGGGGAACTCGCAATGAGCAGTTCTTC.

The table lists this clone with a count of one. The V and J genes are TRBV2 and TRBJ1-3, with a possible D match to TRBD1 (6 bases). Per germline, CDR1 SNHLY and CDR2 FYNNEI. Trimming shortened V by 4 bases and J by 0 bases, and 10 bases separated the two germline ends. CDR3 length equals 15 residues. The CDR3 region is CASSAGHHSGNTIYF. The CDR3 DNA sequence: TGTGCCAGCAGTGCGGGACACCACTCTGGAAACACCATATATTTT.

The J gene is TRBJ2-1, the V gene TRBV27; maybe TRBD1 (6 bases). With 5 bases removed from V and 7 bases from J, the gap between germline ends came to 15 bases. The CDR3 loop spans 14 amino acids. Per germline, CDR1 MNHEY and CDR2 SMNVEV (reference sequence). DNA of the CDR3: TGTGCCAGCAGTCCTCTCGGGACATCTAATGAGCAGTTCTTC. Amino acids: CASSPLGTSNEQFF.

The chain has TRBV18 and TRBJ2-2, with 7 bases that match TRBD1. Trimming cost V 1 base and J 3 bases; bases outside gene matches: 5. Germline CDR1 reads KGHSH; CDR2 reads LQKENI. The CDR3 totals 16 residues. CDR3 sequence (DNA): TGTGCCAGCTCACCACTTGGACAGGAGGACACCGGGGAGCTGTTTTTT. This gives the protein CASSPLGQEDTGELFF.

The chain combines TRBV7-9 with TRBJ1-3, with D possibly matching TRBD1 (5 bases). The CDR3 loop spans 15 amino acids. CDR1 and CDR2 (germline): SEHNR, FQNEAQ (reference sequence). Trimming pared 4 bases from V and 4 bases from J, leaving 14 bases between. CDR3 loop: CASSSRATEGNTIYF. The CDR3, as DNA: TGTGCCAGCAGCTCCAGGGCGACAGAAGGAAACACCATATATTTT.

The chain is built from TRBV5-1 and TRBJ2-3, with 11 nucleotides matching TRBD2. Trimming took 5 bases from V and 3 from J; bases not matched to a gene: 8. From germline, CDR1 is SGHRS and CDR2 YFSETQ. The CDR3 runs to 16 residues. DNA for the CDR3: TGCGCCAGCAGACCGCAACTAGCGGGGGTGACAGATACGCAGTATTTT. Protein product: CASRPQLAGVTDTQYF.

This clone has just one count. The rearrangement joins TRBV30 to TRBJ2-3, with D unclear. Germline CDR1 GTSNPN, CDR2 SVGIG (reference sequence). The CDR3 consists of 11 residues. The germline V and J ends were trimmed by 0 bases and 5 bases, with 3 bases remaining between them. CDR3 nucleotides: TGTGCCTGGAGTGTTAGAGATACGCAGTATTTT. Translated: CAWSVRDTQYF.

The V and J genes are TRBV29-1 and TRBJ1-4, with 8 bases fitting TRBD1. The length of the CDR3 is 13 residues. The germline V gene has CDR1 SQVTM and CDR2 ANQGSEA. Germline trimming cut 2 bases from V and 11 bases from J; bases unmatched to any gene: 7. As DNA, the CDR3 is TGCAGCGTTGAACTGGGGGGACAGGTGAAACTGTTTTTT. It translates to CSVELGGQVKLFF.

The CDR3 DNA is TGCAGCGTTGAAAACAGACAGCGCTCCTACGAGCAGTACTTC. Its protein is CSVENRQRSYEQYF. The chain is built from TRBV29-1 and TRBJ2-7; TRBD1 might be the D (5 bases). Trimming removed 2 bases at V and 0 bases at J, with 11 bases between. CDR1 SQVTM and CDR2 ANQGSEA come from the germline V gene. The CDR3 is 14 residues long.

The genes are TRBV12-3 or TRBV12-4 and TRBJ2-1; D is uncertain. The CDR3 is 12 amino acids. The V gene lost 2 bases and the J gene lost 5 bases, with 4 bases spanning the gap. The CDR3 region has the DNA TGTGCCAGCAGTTTACTAGACAATGAGCAGTTCTTC. It is translated as CASSLLDNEQFF.

J is TRBJ2-3 and V is TRBV11-2; 7 bases align to TRBD2. CDR1 and CDR2 from the germline V gene are SGHAT and FQNNGV. The CDR3 has 16 residues. The ends lost 5 bases at V and 3 bases at J; junction bases unmatched: 11. The CDR3 coding sequence is TGTGCCAGCAGCGGAGTTGGGGGGGAGGGAACAGATACGCAGTATTTT. Translation gives CASSGVGGEGTDTQYF.